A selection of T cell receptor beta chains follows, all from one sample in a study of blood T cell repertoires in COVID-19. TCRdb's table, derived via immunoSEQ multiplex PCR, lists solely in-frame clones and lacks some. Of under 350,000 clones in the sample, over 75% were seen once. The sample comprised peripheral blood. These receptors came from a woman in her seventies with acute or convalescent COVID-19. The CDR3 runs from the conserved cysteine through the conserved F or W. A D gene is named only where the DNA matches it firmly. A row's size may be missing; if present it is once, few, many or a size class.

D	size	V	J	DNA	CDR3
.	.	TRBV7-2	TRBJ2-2	TGTGCCAGCAGCCGTAGGGGGAACACCGGGGAGCTGTTTTTT	CASSRRGNTGELFF
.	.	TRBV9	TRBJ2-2	TGTGCCAGCAGCGTAGGGGGCAGATCGAACACCGGGGAGCTGTTTTTT	CASSVGGRSNTGELFF
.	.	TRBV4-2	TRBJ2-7	TGTGCCAGCAGCCCAACTAGCAGAGACCGGACCTACGAGCAGTACTTC	CASSPTSRDRTYEQYF
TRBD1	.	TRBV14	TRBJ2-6	TGTGCCAGCAGCCAAGGGGGGACAGGGCTCCACCCTGGGGCCAACGTCCTGACTTTC	CASSQGGTGLHPGANVLTF
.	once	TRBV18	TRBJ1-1	TGTGCCAGCTCCGGGGGGGGGTTGAACACTGAAGCTTTCTTT	CASSGGGLNTEAFF
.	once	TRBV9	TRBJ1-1	TGTGCCAGCAGCGCCTTTGGACGGGGGGTCGGAACTGAAGCTTTCTTT	CASSAFGRGVGTEAFF
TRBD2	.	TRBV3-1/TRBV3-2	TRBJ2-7	TGTGCCAGCAGCATTAGCGGGAGCTCCTACGAGCAGTACTTC	CASSISGSSYEQYF
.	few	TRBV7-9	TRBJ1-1	TGTGCCAGCAGCTTAGAGACAGGCTCTGGTGAAGCTTTCTTT	CASSLETGSGEAFF
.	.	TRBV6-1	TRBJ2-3	TGTGCCAGCAGTTCTCCAGGGGATTATACGCAGTATTTT	CASSSPGDYTQYF
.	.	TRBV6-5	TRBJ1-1	TGTGCCAGCAGCCCCGAGGCCGCTTTCACTGAAGCTTTCTTT	CASSPEAAFTEAFF
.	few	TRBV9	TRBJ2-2	TGTGCCAGCAGTCCCTCGGCCGGGGAGCTGTTTTTT	CASSPSAGELFF
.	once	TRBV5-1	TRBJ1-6	TGCGCCAGCAGCTTGGAGGGAGGAGGAAATTCACCCCTCCACTTT	CASSLEGGGNSPLHF
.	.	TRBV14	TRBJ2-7	TGTGCCAGCAGCCATTACGGGAGCTCCTACGAGCAGTACTTC	CASSHYGSSYEQYF
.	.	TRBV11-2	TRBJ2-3	TGTGCCAGCAGCTTCGGACAAGGCACAGATACGCAGTATTTT	CASSFGQGTDTQYF
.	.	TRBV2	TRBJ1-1	TGTGCCAGCAGGGTCTTCAGGGACACTGAAGCTTTCTTT	CASRVFRDTEAFF
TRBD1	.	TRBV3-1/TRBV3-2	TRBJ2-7	TGTGCCAGCAGCCAAGGACAGGGTGGAGGAGAGCAGTACTTC	CASSQGQGGGEQYF
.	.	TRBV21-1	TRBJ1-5	TGTGCCAGCAGCAAAGCCAAGATAGATGGCAATCAGCCCCAGCATTTT	CASSKAKIDGNQPQHF
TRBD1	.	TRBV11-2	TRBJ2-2	TGTGCCAGCAGCGAAGCCAGGACAGGGCAAGGCGGGGAGCTGTTTTTT	CASSEARTGQGGELFF
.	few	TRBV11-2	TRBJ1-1	TGTGCCAGCAGCTTAGCCAGGGGCACTGAAGCTTTCTTT	CASSLARGTEAFF
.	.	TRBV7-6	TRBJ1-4	TGTGCCAGCAGCGTGGGGCCGCCTGAAAAACTGTTTTTT	CASSVGPPEKLFF
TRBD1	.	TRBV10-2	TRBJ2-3	TGCGCCACCCGGGACAGGGGGCGCGCAGATACGCAGTATTTT	CATRDRGRADTQYF
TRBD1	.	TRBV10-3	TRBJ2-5	TGTGCCATAGGACAGGGCGAGACCCAGTACTTC	CAIGQGETQYF
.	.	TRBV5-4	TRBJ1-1	TGTGCCAGCAGCTCCGGACAGCGGAGGACTGAAGCTTTCTTT	CASSSGQRRTEAFF
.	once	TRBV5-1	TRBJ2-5	TGCGCCAGCAGCCCCCCCACGGAGACGAGGGAGACCCAGTACTTC	CASSPPTETRETQYF
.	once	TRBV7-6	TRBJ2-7	TGTGCCAGCAGCCCCGGACAGAAGATCTACGAGCAGTACTTC	CASSPGQKIYEQYF
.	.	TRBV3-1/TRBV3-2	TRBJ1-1	TGTGCCAGCCATCCGCGGGCGGGGAACACTGAAGCTTTCTTT	CASHPRAGNTEAFF
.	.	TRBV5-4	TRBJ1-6	TGTGCCAGCAGCCGCGACAGTTTGAATTCACCCCTCCACTTT	CASSRDSLNSPLHF
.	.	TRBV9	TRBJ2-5	TGTGCCAGCAGCCCGAGTGATAGGGGCCTGTGGGAGACCCAGTACTTC	CASSPSDRGLWETQYF
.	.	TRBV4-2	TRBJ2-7	TGTGCCAGCAGCCAAGATAGGGGTTACGAGCAGTACTTC	CASSQDRGYEQYF
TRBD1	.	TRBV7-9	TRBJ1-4	TGTGCCAGCAGCCCCCGACGCCGGACAGGGCTAGAGACGGATGAAAAACTGTTTTTT	CASSPRRRTGLETDEKLFF
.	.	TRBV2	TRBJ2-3	TGTGCCAGCATTCGACTAGATACGCAGTATTTT	CASIRLDTQYF
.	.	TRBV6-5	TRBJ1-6	TGTGCCAGCAGTCCCCGAGGCTCCTATAATTCACCCCTCCACTTT	CASSPRGSYNSPLHF
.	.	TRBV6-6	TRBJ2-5	TGTGCCAGCACCGCGGGGCTGAAAGAAGAGACCCAGTACTTC	CASTAGLKEETQYF
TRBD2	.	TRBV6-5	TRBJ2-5	TGTGCCAGCAGGCCCCCGGGACTAGCGGGATGGACCCAGTACTTC	CASRPPGLAGWTQYF
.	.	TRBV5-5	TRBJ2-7	TGTGCCAGCAGCTTTGGCGCGGGCTCCCACTACGAGCAGTACTTC	CASSFGAGSHYEQYF
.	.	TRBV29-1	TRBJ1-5	TGCAGCGTCGCAACAACCTCAGGGGTTCAGCCCCAGCATTTT	CSVATTSGVQPQHF
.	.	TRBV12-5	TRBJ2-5	TGTGCTAGTGGTTTTCTGGAGACCCAGTACTTC	CASGFLETQYF
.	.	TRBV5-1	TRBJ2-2	TGCGCCAGCAGCTTATCCCCCGACACCGGGGAGCTGTTTTTT	CASSLSPDTGELFF
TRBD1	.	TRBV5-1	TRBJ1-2	TGCGCCAGCAGCTTGATGCAGGGGGTAGGCTATGGCTACACCTTC	CASSLMQGVGYGYTF
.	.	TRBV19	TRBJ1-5	TGTGCCAGTAGTATGGAGCCGGGTTTTCAGCCCCAGCATTTT	CASSMEPGFQPQHF
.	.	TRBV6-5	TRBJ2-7	TGTGCCAGCAGTTACTCGCCGGGACACGGCGACGAGCAGTACTTC	CASSYSPGHGDEQYF
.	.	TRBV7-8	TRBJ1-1	TGTGCCAGCAGCTTGAGGGAGGACACTGAAGCTTTCTTT	CASSLREDTEAFF
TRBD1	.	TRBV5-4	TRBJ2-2	TGTGCCAGCAGACAGACAGGGGGTACCGGGGAGCTGTTTTTT	CASRQTGGTGELFF
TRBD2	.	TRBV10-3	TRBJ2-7	TGTGCCATCAGTGAGCTGGGACTAGCGGGGGACTGGCACTTC	CAISELGLAGDWHF